These 14 T cell receptor beta chains came from one sample sequenced in a study of early T cells in non-severe SARS-CoV-2 infection. TCRdb reprocessed the 5' RACE reads via MiXCR and lists one record per CDR3 protein. In the table there are tens of thousands of distinct CDR3 sequences, about 12% of which are singletons. The sample taken for sequencing was whole blood. These receptors were collected from an adult who was a healthcare worker with PCR-confirmed SARS-CoV-2 infection or an uninfected control (not recorded which).

This clonotype has a handful of counts. This chain uses TRBV28 with TRBJ2-1; tentatively, D is TRBD2 (6 bases). Germline V gene lookup returns CDR1 MDHEN and CDR2 SYDVKM. This CDR3 comprises 15 residues. V lost 4 bases, J lost 3 bases, and 13 bases lay in between. The CDR3 spells CASSSYGTYYNEQFF. The CDR3 DNA reads as TGTGCCAGCAGTTCGTATGGGACTTACTACAATGAGCAGTTCTTC.

This clonotype was seen at least ten times. This sequence joins TRBV29-1 and TRBJ1-1; TRBD1 is a possible D gene (6 bases). This CDR3 contains 12 residues. Germline V gene lookup returns CDR1 SQVTM and CDR2 ANQGSEA. Trimming removed 7 bases at V and 2 bases at J, with 11 bases between. The CDR3 DNA is TGCAGCGCCGCCGGGACAAACACTGAAGCTTTCTTT. This gives the protein CSAAGTNTEAFF.

This clonotype was observed at least ten times. The chain joins TRBV9 to TRBJ2-1, with D possibly matching TRBD2 (5 bases). CDR3 size: 15 residues. Germline lookup yields CDR1 SGDLS and CDR2 YYNGEE. Trimming removed 7 bases from V and 2 bases from J, with 16 bases in between. In DNA, the CDR3 is TGTGCCAGCGCCCTTAGCGCGGGCGCCTACAATGAGCAGTTCTTC. Translating it yields CASALSAGAYNEQFF.

V and J are TRBV12-3 or TRBV12-4 and TRBJ2-7; D call uncertain. V lost 3 bases to trimming and J lost 2 bases, with 5 bases between them. This CDR3 contains 12 residues. In DNA form, the CDR3 reads TGTGCCAGCAGTTTTGCGGCCTACGAGCAGTACTTC. This gives the protein CASSFAAYEQYF.

The rearrangement joins TRBV10-3 to TRBJ2-3; no reliable D call. Trimming removed 6 bases from V and 3 bases from J, with 10 bases in between. This CDR3 is 13 amino acids long. The germline V gene encodes CDR1 ENHRY and CDR2 SYGVKD. CDR3 amino acids: CAISPQVTDTQYF. In nucleotides, the CDR3 is TGTGCCATCAGCCCCCAGGTAACAGATACGCAGTATTTT.

This clonotype has ten or more counts. The chain recombines TRBV7-9 with TRBJ1-2; D unresolved. The CDR3 is made up of 15 amino acids. Trimming pared 1 base from V and 1 base from J, leaving 10 bases between. CDR1 is SEHNR, CDR2 FQNEAQ, per germline (reference sequence). The CDR3 DNA follows: TGTGCCAGCAGCTTAGAGTATAGTAATAACTATGGCTACACCTTC. Its translation is CASSLEYSNNYGYTF.

The rearrangement joins TRBV19 to TRBJ2-1, with D tentatively TRBD1 or TRBD2 (5 bases each). V was clipped by 7 bases and J by 0 bases, with 10 bases between them. The germline V gene has CDR1 LNHDA and CDR2 SQIVND (reference sequence). The CDR3 is 14 amino acids. DNA for the CDR3: TGTGCCAGTAACCGGGGCTCCTCCTACAATGAGCAGTTCTTC. This sequence encodes CASNRGSSYNEQFF.

The chain is built from TRBV29-1 and TRBJ2-5, with D maybe TRBD2 (6 bases). The length of the CDR3 is 10 residues. The V end was cut by 7 bases, the J end by 3 bases, with 6 bases between. The germline gives CDR1 SQVTM, CDR2 ANQGSEA. The CDR3 reads CSGGEETQYF. CDR3 nucleotides: TGCAGCGGGGGGGAAGAGACCCAGTACTTC.

This chain connects TRBV29-1 to TRBJ2-3, with TRBD2 matching over 7 bases. V shed 7 bases and J 2 bases; nucleotides not matched to a gene: 3. CDR3 size: 12 residues. Per germline, CDR1 SQVTM and CDR2 ANQGSEA. CDR3 DNA sequence: TGCAGCGGCGGGGGATACACAGATACGCAGTATTTT. Amino acid sequence: CSGGGYTDTQYF.

The J gene is TRBJ2-7, the V gene TRBV18; no definite D call. The germline gives CDR1 KGHSH, CDR2 LQKENI. The CDR3 is 14 amino acids. The V end was cut by 4 bases, the J end by 5 bases, with 15 bases between. CDR3 DNA: TGTGCCAGCTCACGAACCGCTTCTGGCCACGAGCAGTACTTC. This translates into CASSRTASGHEQYF.

This rearrangement joins TRBV5-5 to TRBJ2-1; 10 bases are a match to TRBD2. The CDR3 loop spans 16 amino acids. The germline CDR1 and CDR2 sequences are SGHKS and YYEKEE (reference sequence). V shed 0 bases, J shed 1 base, and the junction held 1 base outside the gene matches. The CDR3 spells CASSLDSGGSYNEQFF. The CDR3 bases are TGTGCCAGCAGCTTGGATAGCGGGGGGTCCTACAATGAGCAGTTCTTC.

This clonotype was seen repeatedly, ten times or more. V gene TRBV3-1 combines with J gene TRBJ2-7, with D hard to call. Germline assignment: CDR1 LGHDT and CDR2 YNNKEL (reference sequence). V shed 0 bases and J shed 3 bases, with 9 bases lying between them. The CDR3 covers 14 residues. The CDR3 DNA is TGTGCCAGCAGCCAAGAAATGGTGGGCTACGAGCAGTACTTC. Translation gives CASSQEMVGYEQYF.

This clonotype was found a few times. The chain recombines TRBV2 with TRBJ2-1, with 7 positions matching TRBD2. CDR1 and CDR2 (germline): SNHLY, FYNNEI. J was trimmed by 10 bases and V by 7 bases; bases with no gene match: 13. The CDR3 covers 14 residues. The CDR3 loop is CASTPEAGTIEQFF. The CDR3 DNA is TGTGCCAGCACCCCCGAAGCCGGGACTATCGAGCAGTTCTTC.

The chain links TRBV7-8 to TRBJ2-7; possible D gene TRBD1, 7 bases. Germline V gene sequence: CDR1 SGHVS, CDR2 FQNEAQ. CDR3 length: 15 amino acids. V was shortened by 3 bases and J by 6 bases, with 18 bases between the two germline ends. The CDR3: CASSFSRTGGGEQYF. CDR3 nucleotide sequence: TGTGCCAGCAGCTTTTCCAGGACAGGAGGGGGCGAGCAGTACTTC.